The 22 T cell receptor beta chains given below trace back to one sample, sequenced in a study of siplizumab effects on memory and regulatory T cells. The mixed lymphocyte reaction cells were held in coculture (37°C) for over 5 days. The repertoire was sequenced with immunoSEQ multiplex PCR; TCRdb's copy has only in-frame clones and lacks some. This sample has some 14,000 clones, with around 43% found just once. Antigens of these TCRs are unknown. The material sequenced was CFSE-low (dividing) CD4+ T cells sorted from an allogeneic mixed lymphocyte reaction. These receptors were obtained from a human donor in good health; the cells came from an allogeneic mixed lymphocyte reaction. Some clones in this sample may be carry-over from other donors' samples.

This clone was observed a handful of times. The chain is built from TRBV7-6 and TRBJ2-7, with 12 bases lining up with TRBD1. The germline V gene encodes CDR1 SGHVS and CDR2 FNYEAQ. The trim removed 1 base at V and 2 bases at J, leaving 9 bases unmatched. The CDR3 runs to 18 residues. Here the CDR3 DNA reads TGTGCCAGCAGCTTAGTCGTCGGGGGGACAGGGGGCCCCTACGAGCAGTACTTC. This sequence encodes CASSLVVGGTGGPYEQYF.

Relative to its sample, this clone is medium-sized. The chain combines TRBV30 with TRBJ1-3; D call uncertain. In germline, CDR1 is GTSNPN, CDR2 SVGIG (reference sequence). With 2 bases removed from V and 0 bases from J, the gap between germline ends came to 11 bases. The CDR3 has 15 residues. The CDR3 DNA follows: TGTGCCTGGAGTCAGGACGGATACTCTGGAAACACCATATATTTT. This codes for CAWSQDGYSGNTIYF.

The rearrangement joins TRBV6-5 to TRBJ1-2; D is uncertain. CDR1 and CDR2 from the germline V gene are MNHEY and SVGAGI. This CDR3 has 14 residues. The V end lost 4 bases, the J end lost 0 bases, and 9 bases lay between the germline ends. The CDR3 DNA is TGTGCCAGCAGTTGGACCCAGACTAACTATGGCTACACCTTC. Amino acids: CASSWTQTNYGYTF.

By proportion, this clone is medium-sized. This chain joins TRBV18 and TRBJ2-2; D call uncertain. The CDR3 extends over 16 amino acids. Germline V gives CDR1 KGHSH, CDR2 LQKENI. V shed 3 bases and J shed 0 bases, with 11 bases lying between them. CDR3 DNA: TGTGCCAGCTCACCGACCCGATTCACGAACACCGGGGAGCTGTTTTTT. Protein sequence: CASSPTRFTNTGELFF.

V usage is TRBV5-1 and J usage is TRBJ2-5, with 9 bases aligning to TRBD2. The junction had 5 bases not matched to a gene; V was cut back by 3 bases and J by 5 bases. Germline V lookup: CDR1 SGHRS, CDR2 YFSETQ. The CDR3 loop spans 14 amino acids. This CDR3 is CASSYSGSGETQYF. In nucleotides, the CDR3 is TGCGCCAGCAGCTATAGCGGGAGCGGGGAGACCCAGTACTTC. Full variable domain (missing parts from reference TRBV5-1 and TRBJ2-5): KAGVTQTPRYLIKTRGQQVTLSCSPISGHRSVSWYQQTPGQGLQFLFEYFSETQRNKGNFPGRFSGRQFSNSRSEMNVSTLELGDSALYLCASSYSGSGETQYFGPGTRLLVL.

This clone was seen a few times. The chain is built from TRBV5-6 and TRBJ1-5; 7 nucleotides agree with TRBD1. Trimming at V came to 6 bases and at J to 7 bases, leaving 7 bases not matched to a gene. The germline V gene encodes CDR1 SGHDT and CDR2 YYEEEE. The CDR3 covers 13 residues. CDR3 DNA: TGTGCCAGCACTCCGGACAGGAGGCAGCCCCAGCATTTT. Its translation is CASTPDRRQPQHF.

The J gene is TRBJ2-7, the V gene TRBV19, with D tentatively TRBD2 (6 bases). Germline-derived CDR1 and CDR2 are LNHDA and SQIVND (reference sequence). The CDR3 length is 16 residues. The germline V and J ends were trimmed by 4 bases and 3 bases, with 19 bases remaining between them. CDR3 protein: CASSTLDGGRHYEQYF. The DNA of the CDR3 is TGTGCCAGTAGTACCTTGGACGGGGGTAGGCACTACGAGCAGTACTTC.

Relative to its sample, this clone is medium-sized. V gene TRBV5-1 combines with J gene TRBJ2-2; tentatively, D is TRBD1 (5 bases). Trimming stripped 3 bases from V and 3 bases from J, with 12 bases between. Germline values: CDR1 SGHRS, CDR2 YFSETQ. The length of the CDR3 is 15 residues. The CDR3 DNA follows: TGCGCCAGCAGCTCGGCCAGGGTGGACACCGGGGAGCTGTTTTTT. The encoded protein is CASSSARVDTGELFF.

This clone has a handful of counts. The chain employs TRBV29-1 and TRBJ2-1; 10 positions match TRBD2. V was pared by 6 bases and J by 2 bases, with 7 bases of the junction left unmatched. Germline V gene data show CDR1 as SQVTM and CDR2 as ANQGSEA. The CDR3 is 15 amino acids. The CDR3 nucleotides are TGCAGCGTCTCTGAAGCGGGAGGGCCCTACAATGAGCAGTTCTTC. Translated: CSVSEAGGPYNEQFF.

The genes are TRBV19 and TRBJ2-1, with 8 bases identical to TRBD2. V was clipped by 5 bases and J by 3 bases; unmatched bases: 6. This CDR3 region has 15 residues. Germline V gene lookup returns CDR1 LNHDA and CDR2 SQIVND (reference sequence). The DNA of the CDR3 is TGTGCCAGTAGTGGGGGACTAGTGGGCTACAATGAGCAGTTCTTC. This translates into CASSGGLVGYNEQFF.

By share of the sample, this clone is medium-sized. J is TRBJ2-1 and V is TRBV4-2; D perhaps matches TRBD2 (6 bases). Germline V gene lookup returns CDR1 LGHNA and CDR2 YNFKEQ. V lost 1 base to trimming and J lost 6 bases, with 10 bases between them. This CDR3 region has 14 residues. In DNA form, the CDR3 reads TGTGCCAGCAGCCAAGCGGGAGTGGGCAATGAGCAGTTCTTC. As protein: CASSQAGVGNEQFF.

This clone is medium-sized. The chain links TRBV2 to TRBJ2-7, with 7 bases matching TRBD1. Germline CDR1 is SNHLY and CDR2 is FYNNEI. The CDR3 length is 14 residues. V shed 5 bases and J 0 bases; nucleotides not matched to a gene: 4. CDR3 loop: CASSTGTASYEQYF. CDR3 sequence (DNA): TGTGCCAGCAGTACCGGGACAGCCTCCTACGAGCAGTACTTC.

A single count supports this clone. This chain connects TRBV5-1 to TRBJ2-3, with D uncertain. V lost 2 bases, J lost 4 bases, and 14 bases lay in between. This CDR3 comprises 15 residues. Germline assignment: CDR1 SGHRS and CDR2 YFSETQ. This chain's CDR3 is CASSFEGIRADTQYF. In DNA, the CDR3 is TGCGCCAGCAGCTTTGAAGGGATTAGGGCAGATACGCAGTATTTT.

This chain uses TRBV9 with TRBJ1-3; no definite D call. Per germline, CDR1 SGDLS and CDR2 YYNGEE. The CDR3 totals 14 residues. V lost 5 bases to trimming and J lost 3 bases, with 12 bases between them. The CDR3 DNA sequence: TGTGCCAGCAGTGCCGAGGGAGTTGGAAACACCATATATTTT. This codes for CASSAEGVGNTIYF.

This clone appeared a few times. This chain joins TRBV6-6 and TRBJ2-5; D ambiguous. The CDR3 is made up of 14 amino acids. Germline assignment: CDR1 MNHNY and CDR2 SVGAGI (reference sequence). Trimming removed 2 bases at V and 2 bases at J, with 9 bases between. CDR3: CASSYVAPQETQYF. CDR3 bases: TGTGCCAGCAGTTACGTCGCTCCTCAAGAGACCCAGTACTTC.

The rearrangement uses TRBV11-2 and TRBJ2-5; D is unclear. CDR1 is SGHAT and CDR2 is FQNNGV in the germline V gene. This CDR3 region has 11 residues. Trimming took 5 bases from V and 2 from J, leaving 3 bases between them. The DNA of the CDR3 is TGTGCCAGCAGCGCACAAGAGACCCAGTACTTC. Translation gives CASSAQETQYF.

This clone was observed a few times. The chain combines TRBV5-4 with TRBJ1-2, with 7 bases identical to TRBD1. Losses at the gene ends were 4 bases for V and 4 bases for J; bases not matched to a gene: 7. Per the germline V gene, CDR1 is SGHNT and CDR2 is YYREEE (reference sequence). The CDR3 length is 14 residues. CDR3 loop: CASSTQGKGYGYTF. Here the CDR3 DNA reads TGTGCCAGCAGCACACAGGGGAAGGGCTATGGCTACACCTTC.

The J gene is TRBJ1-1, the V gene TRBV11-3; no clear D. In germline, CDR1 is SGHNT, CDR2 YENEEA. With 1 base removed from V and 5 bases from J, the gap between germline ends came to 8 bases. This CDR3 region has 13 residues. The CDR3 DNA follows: TGTGCCAGCAGCTTAGCTCCAGCTACTGAAGCTTTCTTT. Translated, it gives CASSLAPATEAFF.

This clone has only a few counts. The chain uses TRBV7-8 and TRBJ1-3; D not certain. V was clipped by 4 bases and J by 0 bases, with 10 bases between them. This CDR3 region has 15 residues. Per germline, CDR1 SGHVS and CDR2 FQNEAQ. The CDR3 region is CASSSSGPSGNTIYF. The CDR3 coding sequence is TGTGCCAGCAGCTCCTCAGGACCCTCTGGAAACACCATATATTTT.

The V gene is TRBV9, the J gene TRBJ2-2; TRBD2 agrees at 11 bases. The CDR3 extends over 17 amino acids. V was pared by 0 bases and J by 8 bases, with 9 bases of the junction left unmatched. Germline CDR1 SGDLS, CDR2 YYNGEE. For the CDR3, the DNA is TGTGCCAGCAGCGTAGGACTAGCGGGATTCTTTACGGGGGAGCTGTTTTTT. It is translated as CASSVGLAGFFTGELFF.

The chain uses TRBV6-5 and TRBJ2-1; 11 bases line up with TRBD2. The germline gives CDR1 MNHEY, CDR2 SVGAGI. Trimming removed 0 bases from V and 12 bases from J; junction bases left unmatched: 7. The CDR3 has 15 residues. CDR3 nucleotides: TGTGCCAGCAGTTACTCCGGGACTAGCGGCCACGGGCAGTTCTTC. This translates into CASSYSGTSGHGQFF.

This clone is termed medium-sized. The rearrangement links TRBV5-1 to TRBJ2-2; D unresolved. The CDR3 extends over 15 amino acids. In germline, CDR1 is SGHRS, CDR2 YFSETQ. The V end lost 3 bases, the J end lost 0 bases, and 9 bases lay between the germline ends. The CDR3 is CASSSPATNTGELFF. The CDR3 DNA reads TGCGCCAGCAGCTCACCCGCAACGAACACCGGGGAGCTGTTTTTT.